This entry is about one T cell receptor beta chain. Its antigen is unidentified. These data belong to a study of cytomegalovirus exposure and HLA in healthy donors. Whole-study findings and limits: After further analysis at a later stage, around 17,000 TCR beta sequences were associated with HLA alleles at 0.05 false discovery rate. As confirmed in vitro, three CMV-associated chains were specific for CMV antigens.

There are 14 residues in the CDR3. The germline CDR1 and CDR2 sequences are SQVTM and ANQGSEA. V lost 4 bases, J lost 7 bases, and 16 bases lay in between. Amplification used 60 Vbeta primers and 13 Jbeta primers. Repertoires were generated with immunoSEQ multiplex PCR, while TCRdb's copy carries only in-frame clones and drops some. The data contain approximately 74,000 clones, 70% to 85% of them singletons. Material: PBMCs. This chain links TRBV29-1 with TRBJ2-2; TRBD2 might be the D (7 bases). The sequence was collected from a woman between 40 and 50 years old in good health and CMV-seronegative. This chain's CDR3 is CSVGSSGGGGELFF. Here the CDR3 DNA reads TGCAGCGTTGGGTCTAGCGGAGGGGGCGGGGAGCTGTTTTTT.